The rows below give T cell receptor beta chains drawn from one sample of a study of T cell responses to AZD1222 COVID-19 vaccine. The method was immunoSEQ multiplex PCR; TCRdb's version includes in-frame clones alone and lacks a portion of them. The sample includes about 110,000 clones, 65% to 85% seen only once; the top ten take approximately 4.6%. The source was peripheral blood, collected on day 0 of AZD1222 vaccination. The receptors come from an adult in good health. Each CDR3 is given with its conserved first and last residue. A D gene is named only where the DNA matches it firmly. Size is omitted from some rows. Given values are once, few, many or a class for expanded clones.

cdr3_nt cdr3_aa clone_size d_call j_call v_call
TGTGCCAGCAGCTCCCGATCGAACAGGGGGCAAAGCAGCTCTGGGGCCAACGTCCTGACTTTC CASSSRSNRGQSSSGANVLTF NA TRBD1 TRBJ2-6 TRBV7-3
TGTGCCAGCAGGGGGGACACTGGTGAAAAACTGTTTTTT CASRGDTGEKLFF NA NA TRBJ1-4 TRBV2
TGTGCCAGCAGTTATGCTAAGAAGTACACCTTC CASSYAKKYTF NA NA TRBJ1-2 TRBV28
TGTGCCAGCAGGCTCGGGGGTCAGGGCACAGATACGCAGTATTTT CASRLGGQGTDTQYF NA NA TRBJ2-3 TRBV25-1
TGTGCCAGCAGTTACGGGGAAGTCTCCTACGAGCAGTACTTC CASSYGEVSYEQYF NA NA TRBJ2-7 TRBV6-2/TRBV6-3
TGTGCCAGTAGTGTTCTCACAGGGGGTGAGACCCAGTACTTC CASSVLTGGETQYF NA TRBD1 TRBJ2-5 TRBV19
TGCAGCGTTGAAGATAGTCGGTCTGGCTACACCTTC CSVEDSRSGYTF NA NA TRBJ1-2 TRBV29-1
TGTGCCAGCAGCCGCGGGGGCAACTACGAGCAGTACTTC CASSRGGNYEQYF NA NA TRBJ2-7 TRBV11-3
TGCGCCAGCAGCTTATCTCGGACAGGGGACACCGGGGAGCTGTTTTTT CASSLSRTGDTGELFF NA TRBD1 TRBJ2-2 TRBV5-1
TGTGCCAGCAGCTTGGAGGGGACTAGCGGGCTACAGACCCAGTACTTC CASSLEGTSGLQTQYF NA TRBD2 TRBJ2-5 TRBV5-4
TGTGCCAGTAGTACCAGGGCTGCCGGGGAGCTGTTTTTT CASSTRAAGELFF NA NA TRBJ2-2 TRBV19
TGTGCCAGCTCTCAAATCCCGGGACTGGGTACTAATGAGCAGTTCTTC CASSQIPGLGTNEQFF NA NA TRBJ2-1 TRBV18
TGCGCCAGCAGCTTGCCCGGGGAGCTGTTTTTT CASSLPGELFF once NA TRBJ2-2 TRBV5-1
TGTGCCATCAGTGAGGCCTCGACTAGCGGGGCCCGGGGGGAGCAGTACTTC CAISEASTSGARGEQYF once TRBD2 TRBJ2-7 TRBV10-3
TGCGCCAGCAGTGAAGTCTCCAGCGGGGGGAGGGGCACCGGGGAGCTGTTTTTT CASSEVSSGGRGTGELFF NA TRBD2 TRBJ2-2 TRBV10-2
TGTGCCAGCTTGGCGAACACTGAAGCTTTCTTT CASLANTEAFF NA NA TRBJ1-1 TRBV2
TGTGCCAGCTCACCATTCGTAGAATCTGGAAACACCATATATTTT CASSPFVESGNTIYF few NA TRBJ1-3 TRBV18
TGTGCCAGCAGTGAAGGGACCGCCTCTGGGGCCAACGTCCTGACTTTC CASSEGTASGANVLTF NA NA TRBJ2-6 TRBV6-1
TGCGCCAGCAGCCCGGACAGGGATAACACTGAAGCTTTCTTT CASSPDRDNTEAFF once TRBD1 TRBJ1-1 TRBV4-3
TGTGCCAGCAGCTTGACGAGGACGGACTCCTACGAGCAGTACTTC CASSLTRTDSYEQYF few NA TRBJ2-7 TRBV7-9
TGTGCCAGCAGCTCGGGGGGGGACTTTCGACGACGGCAGTACTTC CASSSGGDFRRRQYF NA TRBD2 TRBJ2-7 TRBV7-8
TGTGCCAGCAGTTCTTACCTAGCGGGACAACTTCAGTACTTC CASSSYLAGQLQYF NA TRBD2 TRBJ2-4 TRBV27
TGTGCCAGTAGTATCGACAGGGCGAAGAATCAGCCCCAGCATTTT CASSIDRAKNQPQHF NA TRBD1 TRBJ1-5 TRBV19